The present TCR beta chain was sequenced within a study of blood T cell repertoires in COVID-19. About the research overall: Collection of acute and convalescent COVID-19 samples took place in the United States, Italy and Spain.

How the authors handled the data: Reference gene primer amplification yielded estimated nucleated cell counts. Assay: immunoSEQ multiplex PCR; the TCRdb copy retains only in-frame clones and omits some. D and trimming were read from the DNA, whereas the V and J calls and clone size are those reported in that table. Seen here are 250,000 to 300,000 clones, 86% observed once, and the top ten hold about 16%. CDR3 size: 13 residues. V lost 4 bases, J lost 0 bases, and 10 bases lay in between. In germline, CDR1 is GTSNPN, CDR2 SVGIG (reference sequence). Those who participated ranged in age from about 18 to 89 years and resided in about two dozen US areas. Researchers sorted participants into cohorts using their self-reported clinical history.

The specimen was PBMCs or T cells enriched from blood (not recorded which). This rearrangement joins TRBV30 to TRBJ2-7; D possibly corresponds to TRBD1 (6 bases). The TCR comes from a young man who had recovered from COVID-19. The CDR3: CAWTRTDSYEQYF. The CDR3 DNA reads TGTGCCTGGACCCGGACAGACTCCTACGAGCAGTACTTC.